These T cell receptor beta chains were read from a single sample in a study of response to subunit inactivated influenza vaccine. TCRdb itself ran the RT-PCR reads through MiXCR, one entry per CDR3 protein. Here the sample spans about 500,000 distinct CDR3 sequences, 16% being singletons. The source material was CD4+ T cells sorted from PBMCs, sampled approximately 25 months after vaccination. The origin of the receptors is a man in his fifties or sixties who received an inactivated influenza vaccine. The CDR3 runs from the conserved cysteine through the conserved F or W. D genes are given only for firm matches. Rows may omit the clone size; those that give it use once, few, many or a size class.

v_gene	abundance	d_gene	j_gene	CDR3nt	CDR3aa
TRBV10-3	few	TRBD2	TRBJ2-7	TGTGCCATCAGTGAGTTCGGGGGGAGGTACGAGCAGTACTTC	CAISEFGGRYEQYF
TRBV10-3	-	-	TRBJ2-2	TGTGCCTCGAAGGCGACACCGAACACCGGGGAGCTGTTTTTT	CASKATPNTGELFF
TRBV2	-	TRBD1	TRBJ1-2	TGTGCCAGCAGGGGGACAGGGTTTGTCTATGGCTACACCTTC	CASRGTGFVYGYTF
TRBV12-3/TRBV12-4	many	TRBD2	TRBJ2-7	TGTGCCAGCAGTTTAGCGTCCGGGGGGGCAGGCGAGCAGTACTTC	CASSLASGGAGEQYF
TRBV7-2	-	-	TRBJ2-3	TGTGCCAGCAGCTCACAGGCTAGCACAGATACGCAGTATTTT	CASSSQASTDTQYF
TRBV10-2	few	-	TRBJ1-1	TGCGCCAGCAGTGAGTGGACAGAAGCTTTCTTT	CASSEWTEAFF
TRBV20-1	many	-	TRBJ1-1	TGCAGTGCTAGAAGCCCTTCGACGACTCTGTCTGTAATGAACACTGAAGCTTTCTTT	CSARSPSTTLSVMNTEAFF
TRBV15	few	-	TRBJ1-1	TGTGCCACCAGCAGAGATTCGGGGGTCGTCACTGAAGCTTTCTTT	CATSRDSGVVTEAFF
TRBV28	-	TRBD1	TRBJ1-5	TGTGCCAGCAGTCCTACAGGGGTAAGGGGTCAGCCCCAGCATTTT	CASSPTGVRGQPQHF
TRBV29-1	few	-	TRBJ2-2	TGCAGCGTTGGGGCCCTGACAGGGTTGGGACTTCAGGCGGGGACCGGGGAGCTGTTTTTT	CSVGALTGLGLQAGTGELFF
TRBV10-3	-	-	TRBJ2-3	TGTGCCACCCGGGACACAGATACGCAGTATTTT	CATRDTDTQYF
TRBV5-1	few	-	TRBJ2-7	TGCGCCAGCAGCTTGGTGGGGACTTTAGGCGAGCAGTACTTC	CASSLVGTLGEQYF
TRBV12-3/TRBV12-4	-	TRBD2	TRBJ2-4	TGTGCCAGCAGTTTTGCTAGCGGGAGCCCCCTAGCCAAAAACATTCAGTACTTC	CASSFASGSPLAKNIQYF
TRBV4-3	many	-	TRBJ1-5	TGCGCCAGCAGCCAAGACCCGCGGGACAATCAGCCCCAGCATTTT	CASSQDPRDNQPQHF
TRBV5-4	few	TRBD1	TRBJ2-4	TGTGCCAGCAGCGCGGAACAGGGGTTGAGGGACATTCAGTACTTC	CASSAEQGLRDIQYF
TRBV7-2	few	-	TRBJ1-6	TGTGCCAGCAGCTTAACGGTCAGAGGACCCCTCCACTTT	CASSLTVRGPLHF